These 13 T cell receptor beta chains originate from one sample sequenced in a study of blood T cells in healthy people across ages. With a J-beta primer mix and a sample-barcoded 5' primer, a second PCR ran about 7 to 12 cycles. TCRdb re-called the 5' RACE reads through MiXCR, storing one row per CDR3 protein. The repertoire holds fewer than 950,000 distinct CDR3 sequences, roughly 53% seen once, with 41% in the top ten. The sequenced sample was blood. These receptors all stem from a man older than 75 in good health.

Here the CDR3 reads CASSLGGYRGEQYF. CDR3 nucleotides: TGTGCCAGCAGTTTAGGGGGTTACCGGGGGGAGCAGTACTTC. The chain joins TRBV12-3 or TRBV12-4 to TRBJ2-5; 7 positions agree with TRBD2. CDR3 length: 14 amino acids. V lost 1 base to trimming and J lost 11 bases; unmatched junction nucleotides: 10.

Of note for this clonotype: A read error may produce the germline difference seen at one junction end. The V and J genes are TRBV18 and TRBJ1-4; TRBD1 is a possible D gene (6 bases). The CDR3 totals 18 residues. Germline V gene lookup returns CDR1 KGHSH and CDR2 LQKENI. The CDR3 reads CACSPPRSRTESYEKLFF. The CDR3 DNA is TGTGCCTGCTCACCACCGAGGAGTCGGACAGAGAGTTATGAAAAACTGTTTTTT.

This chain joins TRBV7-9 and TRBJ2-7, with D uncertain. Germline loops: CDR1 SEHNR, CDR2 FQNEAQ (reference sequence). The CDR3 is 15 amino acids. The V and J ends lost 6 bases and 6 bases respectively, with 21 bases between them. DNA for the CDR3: TGTGCCAGCAGTCAAAAAGGGCGTCTCTTTGCCGAGCAGTACTTC. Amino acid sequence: CASSQKGRLFAEQYF.

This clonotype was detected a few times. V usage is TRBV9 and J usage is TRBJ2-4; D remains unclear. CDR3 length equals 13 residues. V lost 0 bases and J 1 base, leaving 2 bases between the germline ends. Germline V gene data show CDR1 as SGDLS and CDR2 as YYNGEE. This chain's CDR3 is CASSVDAKNIQYF. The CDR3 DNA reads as TGTGCCAGCAGCGTAGACGCCAAAAACATTCAGTACTTC.

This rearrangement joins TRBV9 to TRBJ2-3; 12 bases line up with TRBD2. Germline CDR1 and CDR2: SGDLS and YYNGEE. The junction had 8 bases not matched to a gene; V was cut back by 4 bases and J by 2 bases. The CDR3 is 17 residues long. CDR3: CASSKEGTSGPTDTQYF. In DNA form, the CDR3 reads TGTGCCAGCAGCAAGGAAGGGACTAGCGGGCCCACAGATACGCAGTATTTT.

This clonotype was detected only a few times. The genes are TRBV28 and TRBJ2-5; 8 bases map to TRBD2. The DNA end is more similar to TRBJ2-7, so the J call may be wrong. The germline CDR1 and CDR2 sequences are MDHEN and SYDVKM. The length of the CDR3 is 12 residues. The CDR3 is CASRTAGGEQYF. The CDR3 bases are TGTGCCAGCAGAACCGCGGGAGGCGAGCAGTACTTC.

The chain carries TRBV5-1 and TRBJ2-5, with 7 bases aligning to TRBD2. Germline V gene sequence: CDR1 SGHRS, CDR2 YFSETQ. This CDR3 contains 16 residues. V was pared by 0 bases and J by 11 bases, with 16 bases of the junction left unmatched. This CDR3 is CASSLASGEGQGKQYF. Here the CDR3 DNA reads TGCGCCAGCAGCTTGGCCTCGGGGGAGGGCCAGGGTAAGCAGTACTTC.

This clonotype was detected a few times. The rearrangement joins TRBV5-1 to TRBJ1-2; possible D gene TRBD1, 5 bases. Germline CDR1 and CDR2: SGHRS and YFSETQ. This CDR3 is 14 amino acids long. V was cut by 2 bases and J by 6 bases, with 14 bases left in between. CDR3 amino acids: CASSLGQLVDGYTF. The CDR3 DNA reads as TGCGCCAGCAGCTTAGGACAACTTGTCGATGGCTACACCTTC. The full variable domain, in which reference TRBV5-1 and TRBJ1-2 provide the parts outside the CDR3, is KAGVTQTPRYLIKTRGQQVTLSCSPISGHRSVSWYQQTPGQGLQFLFEYFSETQRNKGNFPGRFSGRQFSNSRSEMNVSTLELGDSALYLCASSLGQLVDGYTFGSGTRLTVV.

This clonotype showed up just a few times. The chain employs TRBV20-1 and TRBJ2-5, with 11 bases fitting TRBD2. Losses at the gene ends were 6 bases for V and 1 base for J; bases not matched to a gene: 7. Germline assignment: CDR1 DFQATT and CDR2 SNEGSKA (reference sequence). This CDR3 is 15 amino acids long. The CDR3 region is CSATQGTSGQETQYF. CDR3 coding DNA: TGCAGTGCCACCCAAGGGACTAGCGGCCAAGAGACCCAGTACTTC.

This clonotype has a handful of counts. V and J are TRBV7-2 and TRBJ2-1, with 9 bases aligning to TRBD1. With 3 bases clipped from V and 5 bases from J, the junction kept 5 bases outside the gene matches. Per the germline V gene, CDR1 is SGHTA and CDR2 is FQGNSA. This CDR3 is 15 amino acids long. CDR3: CASSFRDRAHNEQFF. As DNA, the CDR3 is TGTGCCAGCAGCTTCCGGGACAGGGCCCACAATGAGCAGTTCTTC.

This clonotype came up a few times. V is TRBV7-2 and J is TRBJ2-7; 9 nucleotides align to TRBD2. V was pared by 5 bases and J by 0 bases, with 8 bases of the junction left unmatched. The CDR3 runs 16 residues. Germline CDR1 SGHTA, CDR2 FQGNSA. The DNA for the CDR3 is TGTGCCAGCAGCGGCCGGACTAGCGACTCCTCCTACGAGCAGTACTTC. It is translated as CASSGRTSDSSYEQYF.

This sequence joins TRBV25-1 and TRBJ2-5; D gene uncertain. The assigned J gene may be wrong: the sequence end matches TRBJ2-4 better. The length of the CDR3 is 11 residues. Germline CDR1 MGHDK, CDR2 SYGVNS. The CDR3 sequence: CASISKNIQYF. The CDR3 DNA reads TGTGCCTCGATTAGCAAAAACATTCAGTACTTC.

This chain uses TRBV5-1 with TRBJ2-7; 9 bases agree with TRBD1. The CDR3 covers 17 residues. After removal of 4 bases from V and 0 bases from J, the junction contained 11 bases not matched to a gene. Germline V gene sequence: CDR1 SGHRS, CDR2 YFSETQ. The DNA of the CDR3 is TGCGCCAGCAGCCGGGGACAGGGAGGAATCAGCTCCTACGAGCAGTACTTC. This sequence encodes CASSRGQGGISSYEQYF.